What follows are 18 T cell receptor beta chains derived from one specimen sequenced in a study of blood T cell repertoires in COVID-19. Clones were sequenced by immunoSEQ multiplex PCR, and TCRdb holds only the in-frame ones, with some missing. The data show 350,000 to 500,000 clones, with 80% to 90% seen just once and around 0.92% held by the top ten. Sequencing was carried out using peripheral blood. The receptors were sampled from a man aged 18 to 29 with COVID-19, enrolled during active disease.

The CDR3 protein is CASSLWTGEQFF. CDR3 in DNA: TGTGCCAGCAGTCTCTGGACAGGCGAGCAGTTCTTC. The genes are TRBV27 and TRBJ2-1, with TRBD1 matching 7 bases. V lost 5 bases, J lost 10 bases, and 5 bases stayed unmatched. CDR3 length: 12 residues. Germline CDR1 and CDR2: MNHEY and SMNVEV (reference sequence).

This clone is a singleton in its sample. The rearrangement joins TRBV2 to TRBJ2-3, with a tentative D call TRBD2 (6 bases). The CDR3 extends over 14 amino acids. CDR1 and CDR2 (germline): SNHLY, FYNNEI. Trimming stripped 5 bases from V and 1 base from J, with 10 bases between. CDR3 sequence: CASSQTGGTDTQYF. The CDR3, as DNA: TGTGCCAGCAGTCAGACGGGGGGCACAGATACGCAGTATTTT.

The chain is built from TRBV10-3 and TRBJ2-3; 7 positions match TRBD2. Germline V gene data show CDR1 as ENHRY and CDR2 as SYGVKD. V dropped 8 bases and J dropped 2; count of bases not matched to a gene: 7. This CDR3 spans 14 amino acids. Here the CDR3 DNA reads TGTGCCATCGAATCGGGGGGAGTCACAGATACGCAGTATTTT. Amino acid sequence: CAIESGGVTDTQYF.

In nucleotides, the CDR3 is TGCGCCAGCATGTTGGACAGGGATAATTCACCCCTCCACTTT. This encodes CASMLDRDNSPLHF. The chain couples TRBV10-2 to TRBJ1-6, with 8 bases fitting TRBD1. This CDR3 has 14 amino acids. Germline V CDR1 and CDR2: WSHSY, SAAADI. The V gene end was trimmed by 7 bases and the J gene end by 5 bases; junction bases not matched to a gene: 4.

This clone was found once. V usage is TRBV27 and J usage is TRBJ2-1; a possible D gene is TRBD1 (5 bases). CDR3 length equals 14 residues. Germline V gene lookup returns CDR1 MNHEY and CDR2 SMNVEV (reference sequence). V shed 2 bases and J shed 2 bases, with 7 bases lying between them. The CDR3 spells CASSLTGPYNEQFF. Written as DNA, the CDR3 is TGTGCCAGCAGTTTAACAGGACCCTACAATGAGCAGTTCTTC.

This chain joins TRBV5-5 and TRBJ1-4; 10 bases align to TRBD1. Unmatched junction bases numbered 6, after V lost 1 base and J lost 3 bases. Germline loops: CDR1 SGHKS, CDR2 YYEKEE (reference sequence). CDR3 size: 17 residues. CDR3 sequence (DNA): TGTGCCAGCAGCTTGAGGTTCGGGACAGGGGCTAATGAAAAACTGTTTTTT. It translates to CASSLRFGTGANEKLFF.

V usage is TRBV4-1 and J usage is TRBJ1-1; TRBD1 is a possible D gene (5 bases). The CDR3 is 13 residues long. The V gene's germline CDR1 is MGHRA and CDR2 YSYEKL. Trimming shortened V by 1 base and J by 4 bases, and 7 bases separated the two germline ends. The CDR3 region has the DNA TGCGCCAGCAGCCAAGTTCAGGGCACTGAAGCTTTCTTT. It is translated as CASSQVQGTEAFF.

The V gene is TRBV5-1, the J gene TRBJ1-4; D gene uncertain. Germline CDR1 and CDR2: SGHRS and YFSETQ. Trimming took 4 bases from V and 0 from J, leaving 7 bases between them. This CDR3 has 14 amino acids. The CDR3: CASSLDSTNEKLFF. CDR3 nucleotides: TGCGCCAGCAGCCTGGACTCAACTAATGAAAAACTGTTTTTT.

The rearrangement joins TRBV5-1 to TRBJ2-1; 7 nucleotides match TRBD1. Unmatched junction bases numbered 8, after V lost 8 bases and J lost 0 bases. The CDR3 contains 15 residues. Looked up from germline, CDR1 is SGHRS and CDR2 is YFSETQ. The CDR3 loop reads CASNDGDSSYNEQFF. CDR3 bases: TGCGCCAGTAACGACGGGGACAGCTCCTACAATGAGCAGTTCTTC.

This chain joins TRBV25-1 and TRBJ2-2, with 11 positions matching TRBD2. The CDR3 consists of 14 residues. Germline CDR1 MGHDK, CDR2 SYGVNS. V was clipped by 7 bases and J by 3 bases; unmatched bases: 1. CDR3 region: CASTGLADTGELFF. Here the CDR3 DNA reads TGTGCCAGCACGGGACTAGCGGACACCGGGGAGCTGTTTTTT.

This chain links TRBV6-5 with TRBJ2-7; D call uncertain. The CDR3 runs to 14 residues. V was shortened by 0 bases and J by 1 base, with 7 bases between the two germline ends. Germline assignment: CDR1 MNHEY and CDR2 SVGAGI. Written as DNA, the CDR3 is TGTGCCAGCAGTTACTCGGGCAGGTCCTACGAGCAGTACTTC. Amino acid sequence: CASSYSGRSYEQYF.

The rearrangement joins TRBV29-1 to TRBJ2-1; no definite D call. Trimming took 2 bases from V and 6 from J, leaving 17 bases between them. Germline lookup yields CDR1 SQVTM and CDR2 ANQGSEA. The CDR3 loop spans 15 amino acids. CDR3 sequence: CSVESASPPRNEQFF. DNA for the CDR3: TGCAGCGTTGAATCCGCCAGTCCCCCCCGCAATGAGCAGTTCTTC.

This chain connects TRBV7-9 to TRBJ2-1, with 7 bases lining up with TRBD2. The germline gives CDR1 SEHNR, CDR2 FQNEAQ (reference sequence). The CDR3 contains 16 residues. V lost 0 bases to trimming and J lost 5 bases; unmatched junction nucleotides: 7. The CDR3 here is CASSLASWGGDNEQFF. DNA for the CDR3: TGTGCCAGCAGCTTAGCGTCCTGGGGGGGAGACAATGAGCAGTTCTTC.

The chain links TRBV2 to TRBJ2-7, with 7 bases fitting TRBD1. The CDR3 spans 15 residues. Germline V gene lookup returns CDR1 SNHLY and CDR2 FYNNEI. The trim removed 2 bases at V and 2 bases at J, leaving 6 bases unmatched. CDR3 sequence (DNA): TGTGCCAGCAGTGAAAGAGGGGGCCAGACCTACGAGCAGTACTTC. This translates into CASSERGGQTYEQYF.

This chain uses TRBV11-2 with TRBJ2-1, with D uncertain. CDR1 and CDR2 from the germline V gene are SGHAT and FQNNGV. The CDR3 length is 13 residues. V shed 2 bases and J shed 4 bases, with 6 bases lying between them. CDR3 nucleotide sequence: TGTGCCAGCAGCTTACTTGTGTACAATGAGCAGTTCTTC. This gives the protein CASSLLVYNEQFF.

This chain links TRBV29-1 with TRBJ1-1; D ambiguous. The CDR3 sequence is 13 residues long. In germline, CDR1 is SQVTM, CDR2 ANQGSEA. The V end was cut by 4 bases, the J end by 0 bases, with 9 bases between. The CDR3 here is CSVGFLLNTEAFF. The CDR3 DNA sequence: TGCAGCGTTGGTTTCCTACTGAACACTGAAGCTTTCTTT.

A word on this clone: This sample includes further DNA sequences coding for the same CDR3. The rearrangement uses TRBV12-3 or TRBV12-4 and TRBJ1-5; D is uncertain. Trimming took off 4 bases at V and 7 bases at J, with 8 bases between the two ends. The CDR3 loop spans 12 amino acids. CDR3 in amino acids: CASSSGRQPQHF. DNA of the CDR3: TGTGCCAGCAGTTCGGGGAGGCAGCCCCAGCATTTT.

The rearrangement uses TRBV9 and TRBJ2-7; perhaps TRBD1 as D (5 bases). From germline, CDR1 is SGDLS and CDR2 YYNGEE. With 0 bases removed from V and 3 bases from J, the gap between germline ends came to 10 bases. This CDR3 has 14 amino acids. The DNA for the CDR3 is TGTGCCAGCAGCGTAGACTTAGGGGTCTACGAGCAGTACTTC. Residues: CASSVDLGVYEQYF.